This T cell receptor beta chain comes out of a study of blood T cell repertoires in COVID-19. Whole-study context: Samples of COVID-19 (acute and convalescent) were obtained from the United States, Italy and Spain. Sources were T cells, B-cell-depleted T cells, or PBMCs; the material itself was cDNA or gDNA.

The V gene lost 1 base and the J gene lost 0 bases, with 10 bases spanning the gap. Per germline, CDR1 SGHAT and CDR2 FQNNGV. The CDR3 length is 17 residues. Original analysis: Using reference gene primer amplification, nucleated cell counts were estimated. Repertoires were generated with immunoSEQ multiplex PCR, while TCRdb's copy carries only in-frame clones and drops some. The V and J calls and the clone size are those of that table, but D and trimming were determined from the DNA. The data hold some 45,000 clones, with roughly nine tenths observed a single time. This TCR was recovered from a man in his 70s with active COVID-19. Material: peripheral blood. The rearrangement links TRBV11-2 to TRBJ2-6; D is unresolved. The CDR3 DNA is TGTGCCAGCAGCTTAGTCTTCAGTAACTCTGGGGCCAACGTCCTGACTTTC. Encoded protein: CASSLVFSNSGANVLTF. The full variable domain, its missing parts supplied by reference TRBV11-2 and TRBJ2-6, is EAGVAQSPRYKIIEKRQSVAFWCNPISGHATLYWYQQILGQGPKLLIQFQNNGVVDDSQLPKDRFSAERLKGVDSTLKIQPAKLEDSAVYLCASSLVFSNSGANVLTFGAGSRLTVL.